One and the same sample provided the 5 T cell receptor beta chains below, sequenced in a study of shared T cell receptors in the human thymus. Libraries were prepared by immunoSEQ multiplex PCR; TCRdb keeps only in-frame clonotypes and omits some of them. The sample has roughly 700,000 clones, roughly 90% seen once. The same sample was also studied in work on human thymus T cells.

Sequenced: thymocytes. Receptors originate from a boy under two years old with a congenital heart defect.

V usage is TRBV19 and J usage is TRBJ2-1, with D unresolved. The V gene lost 7 bases and the J gene lost 4 bases, with 14 bases spanning the gap. CDR1 and CDR2 (germline): LNHDA, SQIVND (reference sequence). This CDR3 has 14 amino acids. Written as DNA, the CDR3 is TGTGCCAGTACCCGAGGTGGATCTTACAATGAGCAGTTCTTC. Its translation is CASTRGGSYNEQFF.

This chain joins TRBV2 and TRBJ1-5; tentatively, D is TRBD1 (5 bases). The CDR3 contains 15 residues. Between the trimmed V and J ends, which lost 3 bases and 4 bases, there was a span of 13 bases. The germline gives CDR1 SNHLY, CDR2 FYNNEI. This CDR3 reads CASSDQGLRNQPQHF. Here the CDR3 DNA reads TGTGCCAGCAGTGACCAGGGCCTGAGGAATCAGCCCCAGCATTTT.

This clone was counted once. This sequence joins TRBV19 and TRBJ2-3; 10 bases fit TRBD2. The CDR3 covers 16 residues. J lost 4 bases, V lost 5 bases, and 9 bases had no gene match. Germline loops: CDR1 LNHDA, CDR2 SQIVND (reference sequence). DNA for the CDR3: TGTGCCAGTAGTTCTGGCCCTAGCGGGAGTCCAGATACGCAGTATTTT. Translation: CASSSGPSGSPDTQYF.

This sequence joins TRBV28 and TRBJ1-1; the D is unclear. The germline V gene encodes CDR1 MDHEN and CDR2 SYDVKM. Trimming shortened V by 4 bases and J by 1 base, and 13 bases separated the two germline ends. The CDR3 spans 15 residues. CDR3 region: CASSSHARSNTEAFF. The CDR3 nucleotides read TGTGCCAGCAGTTCCCACGCGAGGTCGAACACTGAAGCTTTCTTT.

This chain uses TRBV5-1 with TRBJ2-5; 13 bases fit TRBD2. V shed 3 bases, J shed 0 bases, and the junction held 5 bases outside the gene matches. The CDR3 contains 17 residues. CDR1 and CDR2 (germline): SGHRS, YFSETQ. The CDR3 sequence: CASSWGLAGLYQETQYF. The CDR3 nucleotides are TGCGCCAGCAGCTGGGGACTAGCGGGATTGTACCAAGAGACCCAGTACTTC.